The entry that follows covers one T cell receptor beta chain sequence. This entry comes from a study of T cell changes during pregnancy in multiple sclerosis. The protocol was immunoSEQ multiplex PCR, while the TCRdb copy is restricted to in-frame clones and leaves out a portion. The sample has 79,000 or so clones; approximately 91% are singletons. Trimming left V 7 bases short and J 0 bases short, with 9 bases between. From germline, CDR1 is SNHLY and CDR2 FYNNEI. This CDR3 has 13 amino acids. The TCR was taken from a female donor with multiple sclerosis, enrolled in a pregnancy study. The V and J genes are TRBV2 and TRBJ1-1; D perhaps matches TRBD1 (5 bases). The sequenced sample was peripheral blood, obtained before pregnancy. The CDR3, as DNA: TGTGCCAGCATGGGGCGTTTGAACACTGAAGCTTTCTTT. Its protein product is CASMGRLNTEAFF.